These 13 T cell receptor beta chains were all obtained from the same sample, sequenced in a study of shared T cell receptors in the human thymus. The table came from immunoSEQ multiplex PCR; TCRdb's copy has only in-frame clones and leaves some out. This table has roughly 660,000 clones, roughly 90% appearing once. This same sample was also taken into another study, of human thymus T cells.

The sequenced sample was thymocytes. The receptors here all came from a boy less than two years old with a congenital heart defect.

The chain links TRBV5-4 to TRBJ2-1; D is perhaps TRBD2 (5 bases). This CDR3 contains 13 residues. Germline V gene data show CDR1 as SGHNT and CDR2 as YYREEE (reference sequence). Trimming took 3 bases from V and 7 from J, leaving 11 bases between them. As DNA, the CDR3 is TGTGCCAGCAGCTCCGACTACTCAAATGAGCAGTTCTTC. As protein: CASSSDYSNEQFF.

The chain employs TRBV28 and TRBJ2-2; weak D call: TRBD1 (6 bases). This CDR3 contains 14 residues. Per the germline V gene, CDR1 is MDHEN and CDR2 is SYDVKM. Deletions cut 4 bases from V and 3 bases from J, with 9 bases between. As DNA, the CDR3 is TGTGCCAGCAGTTCCAGGGGACACACCGGGGAGCTGTTTTTT. It is translated as CASSSRGHTGELFF.

The chain couples TRBV30 to TRBJ1-1, with no clear D. The germline gives CDR1 GTSNPN, CDR2 SVGIG (reference sequence). This CDR3 region has 15 residues. Trimming pared 3 bases from V and 1 base from J, leaving 15 bases between. The CDR3 DNA is TGTGCCTGGAGGAAGGCGGCACGAAAGAACACTGAAGCTTTCTTT. Translation: CAWRKAARKNTEAFF. Full variable domain (missing parts from reference TRBV30 and TRBJ1-1): SQTIHQWPATLVQPVGSPLSLECTVEGTSNPNLYWYRQAAGRGLQLLFYSVGIGQISSEVPQNLSASRPQDRQFILSSKKLLLSDSGFYLCAWRKAARKNTEAFFGQGTRLTVV.

This rearrangement joins TRBV11-1 to TRBJ2-1; 13 bases fit TRBD2. The CDR3 extends over 19 amino acids. After removal of 3 bases from V and 3 bases from J, the junction contained 11 bases not matched to a gene. Per the germline V gene, CDR1 is SGHAT and CDR2 is FQDESV (reference sequence). This CDR3 reads CASSFGLAGAPSNYNEQFF. The CDR3 DNA follows: TGTGCCAGCAGCTTCGGACTAGCGGGAGCTCCTTCTAACTACAATGAGCAGTTCTTC.

This chain links TRBV7-2 with TRBJ2-1; possible D gene TRBD1, 6 bases. Trimming left V 1 base short and J 4 bases short, with 8 bases between. This CDR3 has 14 residues. The V gene's germline CDR1 is SGHTA and CDR2 FQGNSA. For the CDR3, the DNA is TGTGCCAGCAGCTTAGGAACAGGGTACAATGAGCAGTTCTTC. Translated, it gives CASSLGTGYNEQFF.

This chain uses TRBV4-2 with TRBJ1-1; weak D call: TRBD1 (5 bases). Looked up from germline, CDR1 is LGHNA and CDR2 is YNFKEQ. This CDR3 region has 16 residues. V lost 0 bases, J lost 3 bases, and 14 bases lay in between. CDR3 nucleotide sequence: TGTGCCAGCAGCCAAGATAGTGGGGCTAAGGACACTGAAGCTTTCTTT. Its protein product is CASSQDSGAKDTEAFF.

The rearrangement links TRBV4-3 to TRBJ2-7, with D perhaps TRBD1 (6 bases). Germline CDR1 LGHNA, CDR2 YSLEER. Trimming shortened V by 0 bases and J by 0 bases, and 15 bases separated the two germline ends. This CDR3 has 17 amino acids. The CDR3 DNA follows: TGCGCCAGCAGCCAAGATCTTTGGACAGCCAGCTCCTACGAGCAGTACTTC. Protein product: CASSQDLWTASSYEQYF.

V and J are TRBV15 and TRBJ1-5; the D is unclear. Trimming pared 0 bases from V and 5 bases from J, leaving 11 bases between. The CDR3 totals 15 residues. Germline V gene lookup returns CDR1 LNHNV and CDR2 YYDKDF (reference sequence). In nucleotides, the CDR3 is TGTGCCACCAGCAGAGATCACAAGGAGTATCAGCCCCAGCATTTT. This codes for CATSRDHKEYQPQHF.

The chain links TRBV4-3 to TRBJ2-7, with 10 bases lining up with TRBD2. J lost 4 bases, V lost 3 bases, and 9 bases had no gene match. This CDR3 has 16 amino acids. From germline, CDR1 is LGHNA and CDR2 YSLEER. The DNA of the CDR3 is TGCGCCAGCAGCCAGTCAACTAGCGGGATGTGGTACGAGCAGTACTTC. Translation gives CASSQSTSGMWYEQYF.

This clone showed up just a few times. The V call is TRBV7-9, the J call TRBJ2-3; 7 bases match TRBD2. Germline V CDR1 and CDR2: SEHNR, FQNEAQ (reference sequence). This CDR3 is 17 amino acids long. With V trimmed by 6 bases and J by 1 base, 13 bases remained unmatched. As DNA, the CDR3 is TGTGCCAGCAGTTCTCTCTGGGGAGGGATCCGCACAGATACGCAGTATTTT. It specifies CASSSLWGGIRTDTQYF.

This clone was counted a single time. Without the conserved terminal phenylalanine or tryptophan, this CDR3 likely stems from a read error. The limits of the CDR3 on the DNA are not certain, so only TCRdb's listed CDR3 is given. The chain employs TRBV21-1 and TRBJ2-2; the table's D call, TRBD2, was not checked against the DNA. TRBV21-1 is a listed pseudogene. With termini counted, the CDR3 has 10 amino acids. The CDR3 loop is CASSKVGLGG.

The chain carries TRBV28 and TRBJ1-1; D is possibly TRBD1 (5 bases). The V end lost 10 bases, the J end lost 1 base, and 10 bases lay between the germline ends. The CDR3 is 12 amino acids. CDR1 is MDHEN, CDR2 SYDVKM, per germline. The CDR3 is CATEDRNTEAFF. The DNA of the CDR3 is TGTGCCACCGAAGACAGGAACACTGAAGCTTTCTTT.

This chain joins TRBV5-1 and TRBJ2-4; 7 bases fit TRBD1. The ends lost 3 bases at V and 1 base at J; junction bases unmatched: 4. The CDR3 has 15 amino acids. Germline loops: CDR1 SGHRS, CDR2 YFSETQ. The CDR3 spells CASSSATGAKNIQYF. As DNA, the CDR3 is TGCGCCAGCAGCTCGGCGACAGGGGCCAAAAACATTCAGTACTTC.